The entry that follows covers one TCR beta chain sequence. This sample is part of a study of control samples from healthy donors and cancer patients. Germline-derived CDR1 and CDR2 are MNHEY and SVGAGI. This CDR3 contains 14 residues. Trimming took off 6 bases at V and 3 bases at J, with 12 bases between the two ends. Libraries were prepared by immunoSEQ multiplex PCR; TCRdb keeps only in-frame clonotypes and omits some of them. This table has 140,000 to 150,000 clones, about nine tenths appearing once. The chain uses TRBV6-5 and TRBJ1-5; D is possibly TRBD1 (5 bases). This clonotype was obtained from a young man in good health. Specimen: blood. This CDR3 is CASRNPGHNQPQHF. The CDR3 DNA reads TGTGCCAGCAGAAACCCGGGGCACAATCAGCCCCAGCATTTT.